Below, 2 T cell receptor beta chains from the same sample are listed, as sequenced in a study of T cell responses to AZD1222 COVID-19 vaccine. This table comes from immunoSEQ multiplex PCR, and its TCRdb copy is limited to in-frame clones, with some not included. Of roughly 200,000 clones in the sample, over 85% are singletons; the top ten hold 3.6%. This specimen consisted of peripheral blood, obtained 28 days after the second dose of the MenACWY control vaccine. The source of these receptors is an adult who received the MenACWY meningococcal vaccine as a control.

This chain joins TRBV28 and TRBJ1-5, with D possibly TRBD1 on 6 matching bases. V lost 1 base to trimming and J lost 5 bases, with 15 bases between them. Germline assignment: CDR1 MDHEN and CDR2 SYDVKM. CDR3 length: 16 amino acids. The chain's CDR3 is CASSLFAGGPYQPQHF. Here the CDR3 DNA reads TGTGCCAGCAGTTTATTCGCCGGGGGCCCATATCAGCCCCAGCATTTT.

V and J are TRBV3-1 (or the pseudogene TRBV3-2) and TRBJ1-5; D is possibly TRBD1 (5 bases). Germline CDR1 is LGHDT and CDR2 is YNNKEL (reference sequence). Trimming left V 1 base short and J 0 bases short, with 10 bases between. This CDR3 region has 16 residues. CDR3 amino acids: CASSQGSGGSNQPQHF. In DNA form, the CDR3 reads TGTGCCAGCAGCCAAGGCAGCGGGGGTAGCAATCAGCCCCAGCATTTT.